The next 15 T cell receptor beta chains were all read from a single sample in a study of blood T cell repertoires in COVID-19. Data came from immunoSEQ multiplex PCR; TCRdb stores just in-frame clones and leaves some out. The table records some 100,000 clones, roughly nine tenths of them present only once. Source material: peripheral blood. Source of these receptors: a human donor in a cohort sampled during active COVID-19.

The rearrangement links TRBV12-3 or TRBV12-4 to TRBJ1-1, with 7 bases matching TRBD1. This CDR3 comprises 13 residues. V gave up 10 bases and J gave up 5 bases; unmatched junction bases: 10. In DNA, the CDR3 is TGTGCCATCCTGACAGGGACGAGGACTGAAGCTTTCTTT. Protein product: CAILTGTRTEAFF.

V usage is TRBV5-1 and J usage is TRBJ2-2; TRBD2 matches at 10 bases. V shed 0 bases, J shed 7 bases, and the junction held 9 bases outside the gene matches. CDR3 length equals 17 residues. The germline V gene has CDR1 SGHRS and CDR2 YFSETQ. CDR3 coding DNA: TGCGCCAGCAGCTTGGCCGGGACTAGCGCGGGTGGCGGGGAGCTGTTTTTT. It yields the protein CASSLAGTSAGGGELFF.

This chain uses TRBV7-3 with TRBJ2-5, with 9 bases lining up with TRBD1. V lost 5 bases, J lost 4 bases, and 5 bases stayed unmatched. The germline V gene encodes CDR1 SGHTA and CDR2 FQGTGA. This CDR3 comprises 14 residues. CDR3 residues: CASSPGTGRETQYF. For the CDR3, the DNA is TGTGCCAGCAGCCCAGGGACAGGGAGAGAGACCCAGTACTTC.

The chain is built from TRBV4-1 and TRBJ2-7; D might be TRBD1 (5 bases). Per the germline V gene, CDR1 is MGHRA and CDR2 is YSYEKL. The CDR3 spans 14 residues. Trimming shortened V by 0 bases and J by 5 bases, and 11 bases separated the two germline ends. DNA for the CDR3: TGCGCCAGCAGCCAAGATTTGGGCAGGGACGAGCAGTACTTC. It specifies CASSQDLGRDEQYF.

This chain connects TRBV21-1 to TRBJ1-6; no DNA check was done on the table's D call, TRBD1. TRBV21-1 is a documented pseudogene. The CDR3 runs 16 residues. CDR3 in amino acids: CASSKGRGRGSSPLHF. In DNA form, the CDR3 reads TGTGCCAGCAGCAAAGGGCGGGGCAGGGGGAGTTCACCCCTCCACTTT.

This clone was counted only a few times. This chain links TRBV2 with TRBJ2-7; 9 bases are shared with TRBD1. J lost 4 bases, V lost 9 bases, and 4 bases had no gene match. Germline-derived CDR1 and CDR2 are SNHLY and FYNNEI. The CDR3 is 12 amino acids. The CDR3 is CARGTGKYEQYF. The CDR3 DNA reads as TGTGCCAGAGGGACAGGGAAGTACGAGCAGTACTTC.

The genes are TRBV27 and TRBJ2-7; TRBD2 aligns across 7 bases. V lost 4 bases and J lost 0; bases outside the gene matches: 9. Germline CDR1 MNHEY, CDR2 SMNVEV (reference sequence). The CDR3 consists of 16 residues. The CDR3: CASSSPSGVSSYEQYF. The CDR3, as DNA: TGTGCCAGCAGTTCCCCCAGCGGGGTCAGCTCCTACGAGCAGTACTTC.

The chain has TRBV27 and TRBJ2-7, with 11 bases fitting TRBD1. CDR3 length: 16 amino acids. The V segment lost 5 bases and the J segment 0 bases; nucleotides outside the gene matches: 6. Germline values: CDR1 MNHEY, CDR2 SMNVEV (reference sequence). Here the CDR3 DNA reads TGTGCCAGCAGTCCAAGGACAGGGGGCATCTCCTACGAGCAGTACTTC. Translation gives CASSPRTGGISYEQYF.

The chain links TRBV6-6 to TRBJ2-1; 8 bases map to TRBD1. The CDR3 totals 14 residues. The trim removed 3 bases at V and 6 bases at J, leaving 4 bases unmatched. Germline CDR1 reads MNHNY; CDR2 reads SVGAGI (reference sequence). The CDR3 loop is CASSYMTGANEQFF. CDR3 DNA sequence: TGTGCCAGCAGTTATATGACAGGGGCCAATGAGCAGTTCTTC.

This chain connects TRBV6-5 to TRBJ1-2, with 8 bases identical to TRBD1. The CDR3 consists of 15 residues. In germline, CDR1 is MNHEY, CDR2 SVGAGI. Trimming took 6 bases from V and 4 from J; bases not matched to a gene: 10. The DNA of the CDR3 is TGTGCCAGCAGACGTCCCGGACAGGGAGTCTATGGCTACACCTTC. Protein product: CASRRPGQGVYGYTF.

The genes are TRBV6-5 and TRBJ2-3, with D possibly TRBD1 on 5 matching bases. CDR3 length equals 14 residues. CDR1 is MNHEY, CDR2 SVGAGI, per germline. Trimming removed 7 bases at V and 0 bases at J, with 11 bases between. The CDR3 region is CASTLDTSTDTQYF. The CDR3 DNA is TGTGCCAGCACCCTGGACACAAGCACAGATACGCAGTATTTT.

This chain links TRBV6-5 with TRBJ1-5; possible D gene TRBD1, 6 bases. Trimming pared 6 bases from V and 0 bases from J, leaving 9 bases between. CDR1 MNHEY and CDR2 SVGAGI come from the germline V gene. The CDR3 is 14 residues long. The chain's CDR3 is CASSPDSSNQPQHF. DNA of the CDR3: TGTGCCAGCAGCCCGGACAGTAGCAATCAGCCCCAGCATTTT.

The V and J genes are TRBV11-2 and TRBJ2-1, with 8 bases identical to TRBD2. The CDR3 is made up of 15 amino acids. With V trimmed by 6 bases and J by 4 bases, 8 bases remained unmatched. Germline-derived CDR1 and CDR2 are SGHAT and FQNNGV. The CDR3 loop reads CASRTIAGSYNEQFF. In nucleotides, the CDR3 is TGTGCCAGCAGAACTATAGCGGGGAGTTACAATGAGCAGTTCTTC.

This chain joins TRBV5-1 and TRBJ2-2, with TRBD2 identical over 11 bases. V was pared by 5 bases and J by 2 bases, with 23 bases of the junction left unmatched. CDR3 length equals 22 residues. Germline V gives CDR1 SGHRS, CDR2 YFSETQ. The CDR3 DNA follows: TGCGCCAGCAGGCGACGGGGGACAGGGTGGGGACTAGCGGAGACTAACACCGGGGAGCTGTTTTTT. It specifies CASRRRGTGWGLAETNTGELFF.

The chain couples TRBV7-9 to TRBJ2-1; TRBD1 might be the D (5 bases). The germline V gene has CDR1 SEHNR and CDR2 FQNEAQ (reference sequence). CDR3 length: 15 residues. V lost 5 bases and J 2 bases, leaving 13 bases between the germline ends. The CDR3 sequence: CASSLQGTPYNEQFF. In DNA form, the CDR3 reads TGTGCCAGCAGCCTTCAGGGTACCCCCTACAATGAGCAGTTCTTC.